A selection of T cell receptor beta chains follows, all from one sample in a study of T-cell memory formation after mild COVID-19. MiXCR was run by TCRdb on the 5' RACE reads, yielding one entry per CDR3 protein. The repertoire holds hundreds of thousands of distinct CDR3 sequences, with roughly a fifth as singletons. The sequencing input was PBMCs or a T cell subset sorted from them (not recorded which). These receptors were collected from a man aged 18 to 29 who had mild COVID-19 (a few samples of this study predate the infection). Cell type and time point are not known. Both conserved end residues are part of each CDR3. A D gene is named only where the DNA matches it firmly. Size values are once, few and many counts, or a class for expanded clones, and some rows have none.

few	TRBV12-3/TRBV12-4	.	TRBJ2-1	CASGPRTGRNEQFF	TGTGCCAGCGGACCTAGGACCGGACGAAATGAGCAGTTCTTC
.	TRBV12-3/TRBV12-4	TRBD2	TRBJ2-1	CASRPTSGGMSSYNEQFF	TGTGCCAGCAGACCTACTAGCGGGGGGATGAGCTCCTACAATGAGCAGTTCTTC
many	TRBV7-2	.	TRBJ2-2	CASTRDVANTGELFF	TGTGCCAGCACCAGGGACGTCGCGAACACCGGGGAGCTGTTTTTT
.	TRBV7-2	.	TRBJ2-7	CASGSTSVEQYF	TGTGCCAGCGGCTCGACTAGTGTCGAGCAGTACTTC
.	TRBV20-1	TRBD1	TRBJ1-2	CSASQGASGYTF	TGCAGTGCATCCCAGGGGGCGAGTGGCTACACCTTC
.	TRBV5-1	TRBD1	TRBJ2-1	CASSLRTGGPGEQFF	TGCGCCAGCAGCTTGCGGACAGGGGGCCCGGGTGAGCAGTTCTTC
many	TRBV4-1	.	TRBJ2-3	CASSPGSPSTDTQYF	TGCGCCAGCAGCCCAGGAAGCCCTAGCACAGATACGCAGTATTTT
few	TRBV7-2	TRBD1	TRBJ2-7	CASSAPGTGGEQYF	TGTGCCAGCAGCGCCCCCGGGACAGGCGGGGAGCAGTACTTC
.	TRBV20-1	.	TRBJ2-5	CSARQGQETQYF	TGCAGTGCTAGACAGGGCCAAGAGACCCAGTACTTC
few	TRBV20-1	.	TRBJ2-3	CSARDWGAASTDTQYF	TGCAGTGCTAGAGATTGGGGGGCAGCCTCCACAGATACGCAGTATTTT